Below, one T cell receptor (beta chain) is given with its context. What it binds is not known. CDR1 is LNHDA and CDR2 is SQIVND in the germline V gene (reference sequence). The CDR3 sequence is 15 residues long. V lost 3 bases and J lost 4; bases outside the gene matches: 7. Clones were sequenced by immunoSEQ multiplex PCR, and TCRdb holds only the in-frame ones, with some missing. The data hold around 35,000 clones, with roughly nine tenths observed a single time. The data derive from a study of graft-versus-host responses after intestinal transplantation. On the study more broadly: Induction using anti-thymocyte globulin, followed by tacrolimus and steroids for two to three years, was given to all recipients.

Processing was applied to graft tissue in order to liberate intraepithelial and lamina propria lymphocytes. General study results and limits: Subjects displaying graft-donor T cell macrochimerism possessed elevated graft-versus-host to host-versus-graft clonal ratios inside allografts.

The V and J genes are TRBV19 and TRBJ1-2; 8 bases match TRBD1. The TCR was taken from a human patient who received an intestinal transplant, so some T cells may come from the graft donor. Sequencing used ileum tissue, obtained approximately 210 days after intestinal transplant. The CDR3 sequence is CASSIPRTGTYGYTF. The CDR3 coding sequence is TGTGCCAGTAGTATCCCTCGGACAGGGACCTATGGCTACACCTTC. Combining the CDR3 with reference TRBV19 and TRBJ1-2 gives the whole variable domain DGGITQSPKYLFRKEGQNVTLSCEQNLNHDAMYWYRQDPGQGLRLIYYSQIVNDFQKGDIAEGYSVSREKKESFPLTVTSAQKNPTAFYLCASSIPRTGTYGYTFGSGTRLTVV.